What follows are 27 T cell receptor beta chains derived from one specimen sequenced in a study of blood T cell repertoires in COVID-19. Method: immunoSEQ multiplex PCR; TCRdb's copy keeps in-frame clones and lacks some. The data hold around 430,000 clones, with about 91% observed a single time. Sequencing used peripheral blood. These TCRs come from a woman between 45 and 65 years old with COVID-19, enrolled during active disease.

The chain couples TRBV12-3 or TRBV12-4 to TRBJ2-4; D remains ambiguous. V lost 2 bases, J lost 5 bases, and 7 bases lay in between. This CDR3 has 13 amino acids. The CDR3: CASSLSSENIQYF. For the CDR3, the DNA is TGTGCCAGCAGTTTAAGTTCGGAAAACATTCAGTACTTC.

The chain is built from TRBV5-1 and TRBJ1-1, with D possibly being TRBD1 (6 bases). The CDR3 is made up of 14 amino acids. The germline V gene encodes CDR1 SGHRS and CDR2 YFSETQ. Trimming shortened V by 5 bases and J by 1 base, and 12 bases separated the two germline ends. The CDR3 spells CASRQGSGNTEAFF. CDR3 sequence (DNA): TGCGCCAGCAGACAGGGTTCCGGGAACACTGAAGCTTTCTTT. The full variable domain, its missing parts supplied by reference TRBV5-1 and TRBJ1-1, is KAGVTQTPRYLIKTRGQQVTLSCSPISGHRSVSWYQQTPGQGLQFLFEYFSETQRNKGNFPGRFSGRQFSNSRSEMNVSTLELGDSALYLCASRQGSGNTEAFFGQGTRLTVV.

This rearrangement joins TRBV11-3 to TRBJ1-2; no clear D gene. Trimming left V 5 bases short and J 2 bases short, with 9 bases between. Germline V gene lookup returns CDR1 SGHNT and CDR2 YENEEA. The CDR3 extends over 13 amino acids. CDR3 protein: CASSRDGNYGYTF. In nucleotides, the CDR3 is TGTGCCAGCAGCCGTGACGGGAACTATGGCTACACCTTC.

This chain connects TRBV28 to TRBJ1-1; tentative D call: TRBD1 (6 bases). The CDR3 sequence is 18 residues long. The germline V gene encodes CDR1 MDHEN and CDR2 SYDVKM. The V end was cut by 5 bases, the J end by 0 bases, with 22 bases between. The CDR3 here is CASSPTFPSTGLNTEAFF. For the CDR3, the DNA is TGTGCCAGCAGTCCCACCTTCCCTTCGACAGGACTGAACACTGAAGCTTTCTTT.

The rearrangement links TRBV2 to TRBJ2-1; 7 nucleotides match TRBD1. Germline trimming cut 3 bases from V and 9 bases from J; bases unmatched to any gene: 8. Germline values: CDR1 SNHLY, CDR2 FYNNEI. This CDR3 spans 14 amino acids. CDR3 amino acids: CASSDPRQGGEQFF. For the CDR3, the DNA is TGTGCCAGCAGTGACCCCCGACAGGGCGGTGAGCAGTTCTTC.

This clone was counted once. This chain links TRBV14 with TRBJ2-7; 7 nucleotides agree with TRBD1. V lost 4 bases and J lost 2; bases outside the gene matches: 5. The CDR3 is made up of 14 amino acids. Germline CDR1 and CDR2: SGHDN and FVKESK. CDR3 sequence reads: CASSLRTGPYEQYF. CDR3 sequence (DNA): TGTGCCAGCAGCCTACGGACAGGACCCTACGAGCAGTACTTC.

The chain employs TRBV3-1 (or the pseudogene TRBV3-2) and TRBJ2-7; unclear D gene. The V end was cut by 3 bases, the J end by 5 bases, with 17 bases between. Per the germline V gene, CDR1 is LGHDT and CDR2 is YNNKEL (reference sequence). This CDR3 is built from 15 residues. The CDR3 nucleotides read TGTGCCAGCAGCCAGACCGGGTCCGCCGGCCACGAGCAGTACTTC. Protein sequence: CASSQTGSAGHEQYF.

This chain connects TRBV12-3 or TRBV12-4 to TRBJ2-3, with no clear D. Trimming removed 4 bases at V and 4 bases at J, with 6 bases between. CDR3 length equals 12 residues. The CDR3 here is CASSSSADTQYF. The CDR3 coding sequence is TGTGCCAGCAGTTCGTCGGCAGATACGCAGTATTTT.

This clone was found once. This chain uses TRBV27 with TRBJ1-1; perhaps TRBD1 as D (6 bases). The CDR3 length is 14 residues. V lost 3 bases, J lost 4 bases, and 12 bases lay in between. Per the germline V gene, CDR1 is MNHEY and CDR2 is SMNVEV (reference sequence). CDR3 amino acids: CASSFGRGGTEAFF. The CDR3 DNA follows: TGTGCCAGCAGTTTCGGGAGGGGGGGCACTGAAGCTTTCTTT.

This sequence joins TRBV6-5 and TRBJ1-4; D is unresolved. The CDR3 spans 15 residues. Trimming removed 3 bases at V and 0 bases at J, with 8 bases between. Germline V gene lookup returns CDR1 MNHEY and CDR2 SVGAGI. The CDR3 DNA reads as TGTGCCAGCAGTTATTACGAGGCAACTAATGAAAAACTGTTTTTT. This encodes CASSYYEATNEKLFF.

The chain joins TRBV7-7 to TRBJ2-1; 11 bases align to TRBD2. Germline loops: CDR1 SSHAT, CDR2 FNYEAQ (reference sequence). V lost 2 bases to trimming and J lost 8 bases; unmatched junction nucleotides: 5. The CDR3 length is 15 residues. The CDR3 region has the DNA TGTGCCAGCAGCTTATTCGCTAGCGGGGGGTATGAGCAGTTCTTC. Its protein product is CASSLFASGGYEQFF.

The chain has TRBV27 and TRBJ2-3, with D perhaps matching TRBD2 (6 bases). The germline V gene has CDR1 MNHEY and CDR2 SMNVEV (reference sequence). Trimming cost V 6 bases and J 0 bases, with 13 bases left between them. This CDR3 is built from 15 residues. This CDR3 reads CASSPRDFSTDTQYF. CDR3 nucleotides: TGTGCCAGCAGCCCTCGGGACTTTAGCACAGATACGCAGTATTTT.

V is TRBV18 and J is TRBJ2-1; D gene ambiguous. In germline, CDR1 is KGHSH, CDR2 LQKENI. The germline V and J ends were trimmed by 3 bases and 6 bases, with 12 bases remaining between them. This CDR3 is built from 14 residues. CDR3 nucleotides: TGTGCCAGCTCACCGTTGGAGAGTGGCAATGAGCAGTTCTTC. Translation gives CASSPLESGNEQFF.

V usage is TRBV30 and J usage is TRBJ2-1, with 9 bases aligning to TRBD2. Germline V CDR1 and CDR2: GTSNPN, SVGIG (reference sequence). With 2 bases clipped from V and 8 bases from J, the junction kept 7 bases outside the gene matches. CDR3 length equals 14 residues. The CDR3 coding sequence is TGTGCCTGGAGTATAAAAGCGGGGGGCTATGAGCAGTTCTTC. It is translated as CAWSIKAGGYEQFF. Full variable domain (missing parts from reference TRBV30 and TRBJ2-1): SQTIHQWPATLVQPVGSPLSLECTVEGTSNPNLYWYRQAAGRGLQLLFYSVGIGQISSEVPQNLSASRPQDRQFILSSKKLLLSDSGFYLCAWSIKAGGYEQFFGPGTRLTVL.

The chain links TRBV10-2 to TRBJ1-2; D is uncertain. Germline CDR1 is WSHSY and CDR2 is SAAADI. Deletions cut 11 bases from V and 4 bases from J, with 5 bases between. The CDR3 loop spans 9 amino acids. The CDR3 loop reads CAWSYGYTF. CDR3 in DNA: TGCGCCTGGAGCTATGGCTACACCTTC.

V usage is TRBV28 and J usage is TRBJ2-1; possibly TRBD1 for D (6 bases). The CDR3 has 14 amino acids. CDR1 and CDR2 from the germline V gene are MDHEN and SYDVKM. V was pared by 3 bases and J by 4 bases, with 10 bases between. The CDR3 DNA reads TGTGCCAGCAGTTTTCCTGGACAGTACAATGAGCAGTTCTTC. This sequence encodes CASSFPGQYNEQFF.

The chain joins TRBV19 to TRBJ1-1, with a weak D call TRBD1 (6 bases). Germline-derived CDR1 and CDR2 are LNHDA and SQIVND (reference sequence). The CDR3 runs to 15 residues. The germline V and J ends were trimmed by 7 bases and 10 bases, with 25 bases remaining between them. This CDR3 is CASKADQGRGGGAFF. CDR3 in DNA: TGTGCCAGTAAAGCCGACCAGGGACGAGGGGGGGGAGCTTTCTTT.

The J gene is TRBJ2-3, the V gene TRBV24-1; 13 nucleotides agree with TRBD2. This CDR3 contains 17 residues. Per the germline V gene, CDR1 is KGHDR and CDR2 is SFDVKD. The V segment lost 1 base and the J segment 4 bases; nucleotides outside the gene matches: 4. The CDR3 bases are TGTGCCACCAGTGATTTCGAACTAGCGGGGGGGGCAGATACGCAGTATTTT. It codes for CATSDFELAGGADTQYF.

The gene calls are TRBV6-4 and TRBJ2-7; 8 bases match TRBD2. This CDR3 is 17 amino acids long. The germline V gene has CDR1 MRHNA and CDR2 SNTAGT. V dropped 2 bases and J dropped 3; count of bases not matched to a gene: 12. CDR3 bases: TGTGCCAGCAGTGACCCGGGGGGGGGCCGCGTGAGCTACGAGCAGTACTTC. Translation gives CASSDPGGGRVSYEQYF.

The chain carries TRBV14 and TRBJ2-1; D might be TRBD2 (5 bases). V was trimmed by 0 bases and J by 4 bases, leaving 16 bases between them. The CDR3 contains 17 residues. Germline-derived CDR1 and CDR2 are SGHDN and FVKESK. CDR3 region: CASSQEEGPLRYNEQFF. DNA of the CDR3: TGTGCCAGCAGCCAAGAAGAGGGCCCGTTAAGGTACAATGAGCAGTTCTTC. Together with reference TRBV14 and TRBJ2-1, the CDR3 gives the full variable domain: EAGVTQFPSHSVIEKGQTVTLRCDPISGHDNLYWYRRVMGKEIKFLLHFVKESKQDESGMPNNRFLAERTGGTYSTLKVQPAELEDSGVYFCASSQEEGPLRYNEQFFGPGTRLTVL.

This sequence joins TRBV30 and TRBJ2-3; possible D gene TRBD2, 7 bases. Trimming shortened V by 2 bases and J by 1 base, and 10 bases separated the two germline ends. Germline V gene sequence: CDR1 GTSNPN, CDR2 SVGIG (reference sequence). The CDR3 loop spans 14 amino acids. The CDR3 protein is CAWSYGGRTDTQYF. The CDR3 DNA sequence: TGTGCCTGGAGTTACGGGGGGCGCACAGATACGCAGTATTTT.

V and J are TRBV9 and TRBJ1-2, with D unclear. The CDR3 runs to 12 residues. V was pared by 3 bases and J by 4 bases, with 7 bases between. Germline values: CDR1 SGDLS, CDR2 YYNGEE. The CDR3 protein is CASSGQVYGYTF. CDR3 in DNA: TGTGCCAGCAGCGGGCAGGTCTATGGCTACACCTTC.

This chain connects TRBV29-1 to TRBJ2-3; the D gene is possibly TRBD1 (6 bases). Germline loops: CDR1 SQVTM, CDR2 ANQGSEA. The V and J ends lost 3 bases and 4 bases respectively, with 11 bases between them. The CDR3 is made up of 13 amino acids. The chain's CDR3 is CSVDSQGPDTQYF. CDR3 nucleotide sequence: TGCAGCGTTGACTCGCAGGGGCCAGATACGCAGTATTTT.

As concerns this clone: Sequence at one end of the junction differs from germline and may be a read error. The genes are TRBV3-1 (or the pseudogene TRBV3-2) and TRBJ2-7, with TRBD1 matching over 7 bases. Germline lookup yields CDR1 LGHDT and CDR2 YNNKEL (reference sequence). The CDR3 loop spans 15 amino acids. The CDR3 is CASSPQGTGDHERYF. In DNA, the CDR3 is TGTGCCAGCAGCCCCCAAGGAACAGGGGACCACGAGCGGTACTTC.

The chain links TRBV19 to TRBJ2-2; D gene uncertain. CDR1 and CDR2 (germline): LNHDA, SQIVND (reference sequence). Trimming removed 7 bases at V and 4 bases at J, with 16 bases between. This CDR3 spans 15 amino acids. CDR3 loop: CASTIGGYSTGELFF. The CDR3, as DNA: TGTGCCAGTACCATTGGTGGTTATAGCACCGGGGAGCTGTTTTTT.

The chain is built from TRBV5-4 and TRBJ2-5; TRBD1 might be the D (5 bases). With 3 bases removed from V and 2 bases from J, the gap between germline ends came to 8 bases. Germline CDR1 and CDR2: SGHNT and YYREEE (reference sequence). The CDR3 is made up of 13 amino acids. Here the CDR3 reads CASSWTLQETQYF. The CDR3 DNA sequence: TGTGCCAGCAGCTGGACACTTCAAGAGACCCAGTACTTC.

V usage is TRBV6-4 and J usage is TRBJ1-6; TRBD1 matches 9 bases. The CDR3 has 13 amino acids. With 10 bases clipped from V and 10 bases from J, the junction kept 8 bases outside the gene matches. Per the germline V gene, CDR1 is MRHNA and CDR2 is SNTAGT. The CDR3 sequence: CAKGTGSDSPLHF. Written as DNA, the CDR3 is TGTGCCAAGGGGACAGGGTCAGACTCACCCCTCCACTTT.